Listed below are T cell receptor beta chains from one sample, sequenced in a study of blood T cell repertoires in COVID-19. Generated by immunoSEQ multiplex PCR, the TCRdb table keeps only in-frame clones and is missing some. The repertoire consists of roughly 200,000 clones, with 85% occurring once and the leading ten covering approximately 18%. Material: PBMCs or T cells enriched from blood (not recorded which). The receptors come from a man aged 35 to 55 who had recovered from COVID-19. Both conserved end residues are part of each CDR3. A D gene is named only where the DNA matches it firmly. Part of the rows lack a size; the others show once, few, many or a class for expanded clones.

J: TRBJ2-7
D: NA
V: TRBV2
size: few
CDR3: CASTQGGGISYEQYF
DNA: TGTGCCAGCACCCAAGGGGGAGGGATCTCCTACGAGCAGTACTTC

J: TRBJ1-1
D: NA
V: TRBV19
size: once
CDR3: CASFDRNTEAFF
DNA: TGTGCCAGTTTCGACAGGAACACTGAAGCTTTCTTT

J: TRBJ1-3
D: NA
V: TRBV5-8
size: NA
CDR3: CASSLGRVDGNTIYF
DNA: TGTGCCAGCAGCTTGGGGCGGGTTGATGGAAACACCATATATTTT

J: TRBJ2-1
D: TRBD2
V: TRBV30
size: NA
CDR3: CAWSRLAGGGYNEQFF
DNA: TGTGCCTGGAGCCGACTAGCGGGAGGGGGTTACAATGAGCAGTTCTTC

J: TRBJ1-2
D: NA
V: TRBV27
size: NA
CDR3: CASSSGDTYGYTF
DNA: TGTGCCAGCAGTTCCGGGGATACCTATGGCTACACCTTC

J: TRBJ2-5
D: TRBD2
V: TRBV7-7
size: NA
CDR3: CASSLEPLAEETQYF
DNA: TGTGCTAGCAGCTTAGAACCTCTAGCGGAAGAGACCCAGTACTTC

J: TRBJ2-3
D: TRBD2
V: TRBV5-5
size: NA
CDR3: CASSLRLADTDTQYF
DNA: TGTGCCAGCAGCTTAAGACTAGCGGACACAGATACGCAGTATTTT

J: TRBJ2-2
D: NA
V: TRBV7-9
size: few
CDR3: CASSLEGAGELFF
DNA: TGTGCCAGCAGCTTAGAGGGAGCCGGGGAGCTGTTTTTT

J: TRBJ2-6
D: NA
V: TRBV19
size: NA
CDR3: CASSIAWFGSSLFSGANILTF
DNA: TGTGCCAGTAGTATCGCCTGGTTCGGCTCCTCCCTTTTTTCTGGGGCCAACATCCTGACTTTC

J: TRBJ1-2
D: TRBD1
V: TRBV5-5
size: NA
CDR3: CASSPDRANYGYTF
DNA: TGTGCCAGCAGCCCGGACAGGGCCAACTATGGCTACACCTTC

J: TRBJ2-7
D: TRBD1
V: TRBV7-9
size: NA
CDR3: CASSSDRGLWEQYF
DNA: TGTGCCAGCAGCTCGGACAGGGGGCTGTGGGAGCAGTACTTC

J: TRBJ2-3
D: NA
V: TRBV19
size: once
CDR3: CASSITGLPPSTDTQYF
DNA: TGTGCCAGTAGTATAACGGGACTTCCTCCTAGCACAGATACGCAGTATTTT

J: TRBJ2-7
D: TRBD2
V: TRBV3-1/TRBV3-2
size: NA
CDR3: CASSQTTSGRYEQYF
DNA: TGTGCCAGCAGCCAAACAACTAGCGGGAGGTACGAGCAGTACTTC

J: TRBJ2-1
D: NA
V: TRBV5-1
size: NA
CDR3: CASSPSYAYNEQFF
DNA: TGCGCCAGCAGCCCCTCCTACGCCTACAATGAGCAGTTCTTC

J: TRBJ2-7
D: NA
V: TRBV9
size: few
CDR3: CASSLDLLSYEQYF
DNA: TGTGCCAGCAGCCTAGACTTGTTGTCCTACGAGCAGTACTTC

J: TRBJ1-1
D: NA
V: TRBV11-2
size: once
CDR3: CASSRAGTENTEAFF
DNA: TGTGCCAGCAGCCGAGCCGGGACTGAAAACACTGAAGCTTTCTTT

J: TRBJ1-6
D: NA
V: TRBV4-1
size: NA
CDR3: CASSQTDFVLNNSPLHF
DNA: TGCGCCAGCAGCCAAACGGACTTCGTCTTAAATAATTCACCCCTCCACTTT

J: TRBJ2-1
D: NA
V: TRBV30
size: NA
CDR3: CAWSVWDKPHNEQFF
DNA: TGTGCCTGGAGTGTCTGGGACAAGCCCCACAATGAGCAGTTCTTC

J: TRBJ1-4
D: TRBD1
V: TRBV2
size: NA
CDR3: CASGRQGATNEKLFF
DNA: TGTGCCAGCGGAAGACAGGGGGCGACTAATGAAAAACTGTTTTTT

J: TRBJ1-5
D: NA
V: TRBV27
size: NA
CDR3: CASSIPDGVVDGQPQHF
DNA: TGTGCCAGCAGTATCCCCGACGGGGTTGTGGATGGTCAGCCCCAGCATTTT

J: TRBJ2-5
D: NA
V: TRBV24-1
size: NA
CDR3: CATSDSGSRGETQYF
DNA: TGTGCCACCAGTGATTCCGGAAGCCGCGGAGAGACCCAGTACTTC

J: TRBJ2-7
D: NA
V: TRBV12-3/TRBV12-4
size: NA
CDR3: CASSPGGRWEQYF
DNA: TGTGCCAGCAGTCCCGGGGGACGGTGGGAGCAGTACTTC

J: TRBJ2-2
D: NA
V: TRBV6-2/TRBV6-3
size: NA
CDR3: CASSSRGGTGELFF
DNA: TGTGCCAGCAGTTCCAGGGGTGGCACCGGGGAGCTGTTTTTT

J: TRBJ2-5
D: TRBD2
V: TRBV6-5
size: NA
CDR3: CASSYRAGVGKTQYF
DNA: TGTGCCAGCAGTTACCGAGCGGGAGTGGGCAAGACCCAGTACTTC

J: TRBJ2-7
D: TRBD1
V: TRBV7-9
size: NA
CDR3: CASSWTGVEQYF
DNA: TGTGCCAGCAGCTGGACAGGGGTAGAGCAGTACTTC

J: TRBJ1-6
D: NA
V: TRBV4-1
size: few
CDR3: CASSRVGAEYNSPLHF
DNA: TGCGCCAGCAGCCGCGTAGGGGCAGAATATAATTCACCCCTCCACTTT

J: TRBJ1-3
D: TRBD1
V: TRBV2
size: once
CDR3: CASIMDRVDGNTIYF
DNA: TGTGCCAGCATCATGGACAGGGTAGATGGAAACACCATATATTTT

J: TRBJ1-4
D: NA
V: TRBV2
size: NA
CDR3: CASMDSFNEKLFF
DNA: TGTGCCAGCATGGACAGCTTTAATGAAAAACTGTTTTTT

J: TRBJ2-3
D: NA
V: TRBV5-1
size: NA
CDR3: CASSLSGFGTDTQYF
DNA: TGCGCCAGCAGCCTGTCAGGTTTCGGCACAGATACGCAGTATTTT

J: TRBJ2-7
D: TRBD2
V: TRBV2
size: NA
CDR3: CASRPGTSGSEQYF
DNA: TGTGCCAGCAGACCCGGGACTAGCGGGAGCGAGCAGTACTTC

J: TRBJ2-1
D: NA
V: TRBV5-8
size: NA
CDR3: CASSLGPPLQNEQFF
DNA: TGTGCCAGCAGCTTGGGCCCCCCCCTACAGAATGAGCAGTTCTTC

J: TRBJ2-7
D: TRBD1
V: TRBV7-9
size: NA
CDR3: CASSTVARTGDYEQYF
DNA: TGTGCCAGCAGCACGGTGGCAAGGACAGGGGACTACGAGCAGTACTTC

J: TRBJ2-3
D: NA
V: TRBV18
size: NA
CDR3: CASSQAQGITDTQYF
DNA: TGTGCCAGCTCGCAGGCTCAGGGGATCACAGATACGCAGTATTTT

J: TRBJ2-2
D: NA
V: TRBV21-1
size: NA
CDR3: CASRKRQGANTGELFF
DNA: TGTGCCAGCAGGAAACGGCAGGGGGCAAACACCGGGGAGCTGTTTTTT

J: TRBJ2-7
D: NA
V: TRBV5-1
size: NA
CDR3: CASSLGAGTSSYEQYF
DNA: TGCGCCAGCAGCTTGGGGGCGGGCACGAGTTCCTACGAGCAGTACTTC

J: TRBJ1-1
D: NA
V: TRBV6-2/TRBV6-3
size: once
CDR3: CASSYEPQGPMNTEAFF
DNA: TGTGCCAGCAGTTACGAACCCCAGGGCCCAATGAACACTGAAGCTTTCTTT

J: TRBJ2-5
D: TRBD2
V: TRBV30
size: NA
CDR3: CAYTSGRMGETQYF
DNA: TGTGCCTACACTAGCGGGAGGATGGGAGAGACCCAGTACTTC

J: TRBJ1-5
D: TRBD1
V: TRBV6-2/TRBV6-3
size: NA
CDR3: CASSYGRQGYDQPQHF
DNA: TGTGCCAGCAGTTACGGTCGACAGGGTTATGATCAGCCCCAGCATTTT

J: TRBJ2-1
D: TRBD2
V: TRBV10-3
size: NA
CDR3: CAISESTSGKYNEQFF
DNA: TGTGCCATCAGTGAGTCGACTAGCGGGAAATACAATGAGCAGTTCTTC

J: TRBJ2-1
D: NA
V: TRBV6-4
size: NA
CDR3: CASSDKVGGGEQFF
DNA: TGTGCCAGCAGTGATAAAGTGGGAGGCGGCGAGCAGTTCTTC

J: TRBJ2-7
D: TRBD2
V: TRBV12-3/TRBV12-4
size: once
CDR3: CASSFETSGEQYF
DNA: TGTGCCAGCAGTTTTGAGACTAGCGGCGAGCAGTACTTC

J: TRBJ2-7
D: NA
V: TRBV5-1
size: NA
CDR3: CASSLDRYEQYF
DNA: TGCGCCAGCAGCTTGGACAGGTACGAGCAGTACTTC

J: TRBJ2-7
D: TRBD1
V: TRBV4-1
size: few
CDR3: CASSLGQGPYEQYF
DNA: TGCGCCAGCAGCCTGGGACAGGGCCCCTACGAGCAGTACTTC

J: TRBJ2-1
D: NA
V: TRBV19
size: NA
CDR3: CASSMRSSNEQFF
DNA: TGTGCCAGTAGTATGAGGTCGTCAAATGAGCAGTTCTTC

J: TRBJ2-1
D: NA
V: TRBV21-1
size: NA
CDR3: CASSPNRGFSSYNEQFF
DNA: TGTGCCAGCAGCCCTAACCGGGGATTCAGCTCCTACAATGAGCAGTTCTTC

J: TRBJ2-1
D: TRBD1
V: TRBV28
size: once
CDR3: CASRTGGDYNEQFF
DNA: TGTGCCAGCAGAACAGGGGGCGACTACAATGAGCAGTTCTTC

J: TRBJ1-1
D: TRBD1
V: TRBV5-5
size: few
CDR3: CASSADGPGGMNTEAFF
DNA: TGTGCCAGCAGCGCCGATGGGCCAGGGGGCATGAACACTGAAGCTTTCTTT

J: TRBJ2-4
D: TRBD2
V: TRBV28
size: NA
CDR3: CASSATGLAGGRVNIQYF
DNA: TGTGCCAGCAGCGCGACGGGACTAGCGGGAGGGCGGGTGAACATTCAGTACTTC

J: TRBJ1-2
D: NA
V: TRBV5-4
size: NA
CDR3: CASSLEERYGYTF
DNA: TGTGCCAGCAGCTTGGAGGAGCGCTATGGCTACACCTTC

J: TRBJ2-7
D: TRBD2
V: TRBV7-3
size: NA
CDR3: CASSLWEGYEQYF
DNA: TGTGCCAGCAGCCTATGGGAGGGTTACGAGCAGTACTTC

J: TRBJ1-1
D: NA
V: TRBV28
size: NA
CDR3: CASTRIGQITEAFF
DNA: TGTGCCAGCACCCGAATCGGACAGATTACTGAAGCTTTCTTT

J: TRBJ2-2
D: TRBD1
V: TRBV12-5
size: NA
CDR3: CASADLDRGQELFF
DNA: TGTGCTAGTGCCGATCTTGACAGGGGTCAGGAGCTGTTTTTT

J: TRBJ1-6
D: NA
V: TRBV18
size: NA
CDR3: CASSQNRNSPLHF
DNA: TGTGCCAGCTCACAAAACAGGAATTCACCCCTCCACTTT

J: TRBJ1-5
D: TRBD1
V: TRBV7-2
size: NA
CDR3: CASSLGQGDFQPQHF
DNA: TGTGCCAGCAGCTTAGGACAGGGGGATTTTCAGCCCCAGCATTTT